This passage covers 5 T cell receptor beta chains from one sample sequenced in a study of T cells in Graves' hyperthyroidism and ophthalmopathy. Amplification of TCR beta CDR3 regions used RNA as the template. HTBI primers were used for first-round RT-PCR of the TCR CDR3. TCRdb recomputed calls from the multiplex PCR reads with MiXCR, one row per CDR3 protein. The sample comprises a few hundred thousand distinct CDR3 sequences, roughly a fifth of which are singletons, and under 45% rests with the top ten. Sequences were obtained from blood. The receptors derive from a man aged 45 to 65 with Graves' ophthalmopathy.

The chain is built from TRBV20-1 and TRBJ2-4; D perhaps matches TRBD2 (5 bases). CDR3 size: 16 residues. In germline, CDR1 is DFQATT, CDR2 SNEGSKA (reference sequence). V dropped 0 bases and J dropped 1 base, with 13 bases sitting between them. CDR3 nucleotides: TGCAGTGCTAGAGAGGTTAGACGAGGGGCCAAAAACATTCAGTACTTC. Translating gives CSAREVRRGAKNIQYF.

This clonotype was counted a few times. The genes are TRBV28 and TRBJ1-5; 7 bases are shared with TRBD1. Germline V gene data show CDR1 as MDHEN and CDR2 as SYDVKM. The V gene end was trimmed by 6 bases and the J gene end by 7 bases; junction bases not matched to a gene: 9. The CDR3 totals 14 residues. For the CDR3, the DNA is TGTGCCAGCAGCAAAAGGGGGCTCAGACAGCCCCAGCATTTT. Encoded protein: CASSKRGLRQPQHF.

With regard to this clonotype: A much bigger clone sits one base away, suggesting this may be a read error. The chain uses TRBV11-2 and TRBJ2-7, with D perhaps assigned TRBD1 or TRBD2 (5 bases each). V lost 1 base and J 3 bases, leaving 10 bases between the germline ends. The germline V gene encodes CDR1 SGHAT and CDR2 FQNNGV. The CDR3 extends over 14 amino acids. The CDR3 loop is CASSLAEGNYEQYF. CDR3 DNA: TGTGCCAGCAGCTTAGCTGAGGGGAACTACGAGCAGTACTTC.

This clonotype was detected only a few times. The rearrangement links TRBV4-1 to TRBJ2-5; 12 bases align to TRBD1. CDR1 and CDR2 (germline): MGHRA, YSYEKL. The trim removed 1 base at V and 2 bases at J, leaving 8 bases unmatched. The CDR3 runs to 18 residues. The CDR3 coding sequence is TGCGCCAGCAGCCAAGTCCCGGGACAGGGGGCATGGCAAGAGACCCAGTACTTC. Residues: CASSQVPGQGAWQETQYF.

This rearrangement joins TRBV20-1 to TRBJ1-5, with D perhaps matching TRBD1 (5 bases). Trimming removed 1 base at V and 3 bases at J, with 13 bases between. Germline V gene sequence: CDR1 DFQATT, CDR2 SNEGSKA (reference sequence). CDR3 length equals 15 residues. CDR3 DNA sequence: TGCAGTGCTAGAGGTCCGGGACCTCCCAATCAGCCCCAGCATTTT. Amino acids: CSARGPGPPNQPQHF.